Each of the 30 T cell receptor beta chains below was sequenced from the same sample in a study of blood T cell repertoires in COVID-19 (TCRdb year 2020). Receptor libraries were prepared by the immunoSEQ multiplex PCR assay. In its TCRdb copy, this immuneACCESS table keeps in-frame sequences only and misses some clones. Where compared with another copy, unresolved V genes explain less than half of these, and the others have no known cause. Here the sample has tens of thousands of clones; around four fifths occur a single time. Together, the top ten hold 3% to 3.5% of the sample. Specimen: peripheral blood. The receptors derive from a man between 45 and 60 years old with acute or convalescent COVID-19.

The DNA for the CDR3 is TGTGCCAGCAGCTTAAAAGGGAAGGAGGACACTGAAGCTTTCTTT. Amino acids: CASSLKGKEDTEAFF. The J gene is TRBJ1-1, the V gene TRBV7-2; D not resolved. The CDR3 contains 15 residues. Germline CDR1 is SGHTA and CDR2 is FQGNSA. V dropped 2 bases and J dropped 3 bases, with 13 bases sitting between them.

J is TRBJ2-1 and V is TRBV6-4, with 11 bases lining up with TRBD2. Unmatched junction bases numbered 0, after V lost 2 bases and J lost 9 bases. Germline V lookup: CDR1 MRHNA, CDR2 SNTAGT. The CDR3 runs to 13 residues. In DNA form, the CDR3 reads TGTGCCAGCAGTGACCTAGCGGGGGGTGAGCAGTTCTTC. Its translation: CASSDLAGGEQFF.

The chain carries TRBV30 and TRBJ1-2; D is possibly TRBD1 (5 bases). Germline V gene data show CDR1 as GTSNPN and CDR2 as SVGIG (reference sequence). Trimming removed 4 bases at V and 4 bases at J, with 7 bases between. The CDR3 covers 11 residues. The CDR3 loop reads CAWTTGYGYTF. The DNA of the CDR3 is TGTGCCTGGACCACAGGCTATGGCTACACCTTC.

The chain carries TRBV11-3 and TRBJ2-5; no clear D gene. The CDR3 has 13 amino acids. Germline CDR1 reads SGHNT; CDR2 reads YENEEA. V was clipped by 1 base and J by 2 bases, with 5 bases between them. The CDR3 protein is CASSLVQQETQYF. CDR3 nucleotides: TGTGCCAGCAGCTTAGTTCAACAAGAGACCCAGTACTTC.

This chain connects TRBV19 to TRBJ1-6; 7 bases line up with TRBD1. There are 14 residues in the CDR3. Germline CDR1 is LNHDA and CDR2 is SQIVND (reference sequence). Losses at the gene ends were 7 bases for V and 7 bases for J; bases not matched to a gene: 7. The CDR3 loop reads CASTRDSWNSPLHF. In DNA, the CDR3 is TGTGCCAGTACTCGGGACAGCTGGAATTCACCCCTCCACTTT.

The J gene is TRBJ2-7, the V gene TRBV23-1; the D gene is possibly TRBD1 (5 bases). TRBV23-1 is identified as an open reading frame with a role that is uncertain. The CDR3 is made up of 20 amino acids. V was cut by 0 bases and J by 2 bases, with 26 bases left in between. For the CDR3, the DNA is TGCGCCAGCAGTCAATCAGGTATGGGGCCAGGACAATCTTCTCCCTACGAGCAGTACTTC. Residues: CASSQSGMGPGQSSPYEQYF.

The CDR3 DNA follows: TGTGCCAGCAGCTTAACTACAGGGGCACGCACCGGGGAGCTGTTTTTT. Its protein product is CASSLTTGARTGELFF. The chain employs TRBV7-3 and TRBJ2-2; TRBD1 aligns across 7 bases. The germline V gene has CDR1 SGHTA and CDR2 FQGTGA. CDR3 length: 16 amino acids. The ends lost 0 bases at V and 4 bases at J; junction bases unmatched: 5.

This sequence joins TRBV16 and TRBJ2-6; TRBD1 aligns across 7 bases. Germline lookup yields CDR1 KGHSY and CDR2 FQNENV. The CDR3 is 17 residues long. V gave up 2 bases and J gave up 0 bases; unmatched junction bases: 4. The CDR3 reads CASSQLGQYSGANVLTF. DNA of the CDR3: TGTGCCAGCAGCCAACTGGGACAGTACTCTGGGGCCAACGTCCTGACTTTC.

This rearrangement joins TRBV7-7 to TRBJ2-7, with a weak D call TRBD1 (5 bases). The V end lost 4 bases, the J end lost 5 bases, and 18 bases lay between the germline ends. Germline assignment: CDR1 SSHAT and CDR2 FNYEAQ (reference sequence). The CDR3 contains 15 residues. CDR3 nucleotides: TGTGCCAGCAGCTCCTCTCCGGCAGGGCGAAACGAGCAGTACTTC. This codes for CASSSSPAGRNEQYF.

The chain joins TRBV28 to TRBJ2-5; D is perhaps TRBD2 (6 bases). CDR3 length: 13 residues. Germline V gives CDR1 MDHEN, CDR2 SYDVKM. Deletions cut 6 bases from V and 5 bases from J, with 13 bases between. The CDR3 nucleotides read TGTGCCAGCAGCTATAAGGAGGGGGAGACCCAGTACTTC. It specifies CASSYKEGETQYF. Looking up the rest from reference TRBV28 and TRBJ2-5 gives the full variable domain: DVKVTQSSRYLVKRTGEKVFLECVQDMDHENMFWYRQDPGLGLRLIYFSYDVKMKEKGDIPEGYSVSREKKERFSLILESASTNQTSMYLCASSYKEGETQYFGPGTRLLVL.

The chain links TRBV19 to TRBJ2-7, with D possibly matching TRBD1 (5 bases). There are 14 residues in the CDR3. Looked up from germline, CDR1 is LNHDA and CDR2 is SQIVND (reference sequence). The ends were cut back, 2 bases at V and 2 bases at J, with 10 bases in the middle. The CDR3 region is CASSIIAGTYEQYF. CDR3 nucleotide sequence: TGTGCCAGTAGTATAATCGCAGGGACCTACGAGCAGTACTTC.

DNA of the CDR3: TGCGCCAGCAGCTTGCCCACGACAAATGAGCAGTTCTTC. This gives the protein CASSLPTTNEQFF. The J gene is TRBJ2-1, the V gene TRBV5-1; the D is unclear. The germline V gene has CDR1 SGHRS and CDR2 YFSETQ. The CDR3 loop spans 13 amino acids. Trimming took off 1 base at V and 7 bases at J, with 9 bases between the two ends.

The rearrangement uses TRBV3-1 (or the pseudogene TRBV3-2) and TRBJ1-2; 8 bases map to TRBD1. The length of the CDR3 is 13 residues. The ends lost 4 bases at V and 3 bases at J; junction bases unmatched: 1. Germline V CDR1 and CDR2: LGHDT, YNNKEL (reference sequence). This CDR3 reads CASSPDRDYGYTF. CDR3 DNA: TGTGCCAGCAGCCCGGACAGGGACTATGGCTACACCTTC.

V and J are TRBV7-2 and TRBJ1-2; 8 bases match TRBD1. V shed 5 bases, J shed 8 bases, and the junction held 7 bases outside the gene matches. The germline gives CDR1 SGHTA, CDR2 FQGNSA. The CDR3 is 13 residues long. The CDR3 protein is CASSQSTGDGYTF. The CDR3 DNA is TGTGCCAGCAGCCAATCGACAGGGGACGGCTACACCTTC.

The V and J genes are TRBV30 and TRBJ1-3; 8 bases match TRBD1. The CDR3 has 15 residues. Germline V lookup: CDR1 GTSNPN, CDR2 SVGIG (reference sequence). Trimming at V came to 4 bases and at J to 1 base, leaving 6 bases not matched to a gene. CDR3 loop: CAWTQQGGSGNTIYF. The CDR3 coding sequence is TGTGCCTGGACACAACAGGGGGGGTCTGGAAACACCATATATTTT.

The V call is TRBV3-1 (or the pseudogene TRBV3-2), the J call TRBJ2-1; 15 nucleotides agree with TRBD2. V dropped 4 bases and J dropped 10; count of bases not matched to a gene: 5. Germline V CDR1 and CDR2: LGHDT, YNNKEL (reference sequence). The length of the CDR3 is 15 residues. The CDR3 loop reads CASSLGLAGGGEQFF. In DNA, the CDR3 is TGTGCCAGCAGCCTGGGACTAGCGGGAGGTGGGGAGCAGTTCTTC.

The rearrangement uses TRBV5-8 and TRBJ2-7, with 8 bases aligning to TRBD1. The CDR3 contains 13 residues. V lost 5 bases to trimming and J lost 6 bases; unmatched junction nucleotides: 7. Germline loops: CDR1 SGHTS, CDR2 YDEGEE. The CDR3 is CASRRGQDSEQYF. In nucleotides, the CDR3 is TGTGCCAGCAGACGGGGACAGGATAGCGAGCAGTACTTC.

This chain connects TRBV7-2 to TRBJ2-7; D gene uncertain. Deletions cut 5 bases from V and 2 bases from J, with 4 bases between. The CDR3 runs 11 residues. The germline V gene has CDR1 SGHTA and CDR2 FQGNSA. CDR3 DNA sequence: TGTGCCAGCAGCCCAGCCTACGAGCAGTACTTC. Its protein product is CASSPAYEQYF.

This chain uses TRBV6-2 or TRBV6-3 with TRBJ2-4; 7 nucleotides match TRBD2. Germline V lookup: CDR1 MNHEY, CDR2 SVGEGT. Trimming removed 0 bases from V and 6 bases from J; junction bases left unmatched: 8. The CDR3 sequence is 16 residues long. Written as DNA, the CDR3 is TGTGCCAGCAGTTACTCGATGGGGGGGGATCTAAACATTCAGTACTTC. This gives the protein CASSYSMGGDLNIQYF.

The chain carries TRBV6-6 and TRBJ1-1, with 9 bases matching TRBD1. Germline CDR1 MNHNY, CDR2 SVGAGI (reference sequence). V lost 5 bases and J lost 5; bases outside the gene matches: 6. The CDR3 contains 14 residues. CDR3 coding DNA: TGTGCCAGCAGTCTACAGGGGGCGAGGACTGAAGCTTTCTTT. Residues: CASSLQGARTEAFF.

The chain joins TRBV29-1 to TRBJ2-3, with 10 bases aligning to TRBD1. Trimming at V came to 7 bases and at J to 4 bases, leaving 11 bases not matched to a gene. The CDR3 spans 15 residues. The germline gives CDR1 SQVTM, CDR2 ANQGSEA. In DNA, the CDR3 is TGCAGCGCTACCGACCCGGGACAGGGGCCAGATACGCAGTATTTT. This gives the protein CSATDPGQGPDTQYF.

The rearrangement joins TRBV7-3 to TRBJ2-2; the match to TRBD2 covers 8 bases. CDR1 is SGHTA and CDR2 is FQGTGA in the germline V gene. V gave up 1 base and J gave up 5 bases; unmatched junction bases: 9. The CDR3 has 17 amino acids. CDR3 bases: TGTGCCAGCAGCTTAAAGATAGCGGGACACCGTACCGGGGAGCTGTTTTTT. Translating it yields CASSLKIAGHRTGELFF.

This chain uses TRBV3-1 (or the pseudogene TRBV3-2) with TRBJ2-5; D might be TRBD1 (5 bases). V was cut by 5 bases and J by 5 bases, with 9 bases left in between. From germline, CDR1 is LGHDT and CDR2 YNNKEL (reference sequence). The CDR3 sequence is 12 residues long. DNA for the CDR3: TGTGCCAGCAGCGGACCAGGGGAGACCCAGTACTTC. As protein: CASSGPGETQYF.

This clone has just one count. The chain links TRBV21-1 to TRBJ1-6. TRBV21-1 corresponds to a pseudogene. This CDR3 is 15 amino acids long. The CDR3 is CASSPGGLNNSPLHF. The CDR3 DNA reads TGTGCCAGCAGCCCCGGGGGGCTCAATAATTCACCCCTCCACTTT.

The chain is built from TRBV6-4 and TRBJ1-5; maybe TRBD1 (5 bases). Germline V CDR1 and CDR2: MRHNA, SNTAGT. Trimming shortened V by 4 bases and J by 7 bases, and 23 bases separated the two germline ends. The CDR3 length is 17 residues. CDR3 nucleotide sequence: TGTGCCAGCAGTGGAGCTTTCGTGACGGGGGTAGGCCAGCCCCAGCATTTT. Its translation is CASSGAFVTGVGQPQHF.

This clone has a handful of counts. The CDR3 region is CASSELPNTEAFF. CDR3 in DNA: TGTGCCAGCAGTGAACTCCCGAACACTGAAGCTTTCTTT. The chain joins TRBV2 to TRBJ1-1; no definite D call. Germline V gene data show CDR1 as SNHLY and CDR2 as FYNNEI. V was shortened by 2 bases and J by 1 base, with 5 bases between the two germline ends. The CDR3 loop spans 13 amino acids.

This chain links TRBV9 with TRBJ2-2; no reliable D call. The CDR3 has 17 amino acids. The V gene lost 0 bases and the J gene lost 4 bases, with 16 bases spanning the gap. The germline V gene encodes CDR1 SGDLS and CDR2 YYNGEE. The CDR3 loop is CASSVASMSASTGELFF. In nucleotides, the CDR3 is TGTGCCAGCAGCGTAGCTAGTATGTCGGCTTCCACCGGGGAGCTGTTTTTT.

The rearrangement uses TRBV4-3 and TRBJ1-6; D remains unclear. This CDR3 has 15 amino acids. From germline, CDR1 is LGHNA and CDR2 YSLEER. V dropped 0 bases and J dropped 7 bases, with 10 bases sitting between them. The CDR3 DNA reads TGCGCCAGCAGCCAAGATTTTCGGGAAAATTCACCCCTCCACTTT. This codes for CASSQDFRENSPLHF.

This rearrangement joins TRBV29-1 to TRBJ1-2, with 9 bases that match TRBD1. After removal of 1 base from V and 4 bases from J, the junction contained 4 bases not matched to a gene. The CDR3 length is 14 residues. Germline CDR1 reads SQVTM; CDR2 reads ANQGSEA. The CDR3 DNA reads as TGCAGCGTTGAAGTTACGGGACAGGGCTATGGCTACACCTTC. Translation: CSVEVTGQGYGYTF.

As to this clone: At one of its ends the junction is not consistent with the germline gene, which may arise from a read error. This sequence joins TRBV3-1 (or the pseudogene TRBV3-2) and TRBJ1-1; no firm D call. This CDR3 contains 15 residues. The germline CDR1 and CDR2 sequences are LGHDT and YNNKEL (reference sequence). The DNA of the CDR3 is TGTGCCAGCAACCAAGGTCCCGGGATTGGGACTGAAGCTTTCTTT. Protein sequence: CASNQGPGIGTEAFF.